This entry describes one T cell receptor beta chain. This CDR3 comprises 15 residues. CDR1 and CDR2 (germline): SGHVS, FQNEAQ. This sample was taken from a study of T cells expressing NK-cell markers. TCRdb re-analyzed the 5' RACE reads; it lists each CDR3 protein once, without DNA. The sample includes 130,000 to 150,000 distinct CDR3 sequences. What was sequenced was blood T cells: a sorted CD56 or NKG2C T cell subset, CD4+ or CD8+ T cells, or bulk PBMC T cells (not recorded which). The TCR comes from a man aged 18 to 30 in good health. The chain employs TRBV7-8 and TRBJ2-5. The chain's CDR3 is CASKETIEYQETQYF.